The 23 T cell receptor beta chains below were found in one sample sequenced in a study of blood T cells in healthy people across ages (dated by TCRdb to between 2014 and 2017). The method was 5' RACE. The second PCR ran for roughly 7 to 11 cycles and used a J-beta primer mix along with a sample-barcoded 5' primer. TCRdb reanalyzed the raw reads on its own, using fastp at Q25 for trimming and MiXCR for clone calling, and kept in-frame beta chains. Identical CDR3 protein sequences are pooled into one entry, listed with their most common genes and DNA. The sample table holds 1,800,000 or so distinct CDR3 sequences, of which 35% to 50% were seen once. Roughly 24% of the sample lies in the top ten. Sequenced sample: blood. These receptors were taken from a human donor in good health.

This clonotype was seen a handful of times. This sequence joins TRBV4-1 and TRBJ2-7; 7 bases agree with TRBD1. The CDR3 is 15 amino acids. Germline assignment: CDR1 MGHRA and CDR2 YSYEKL. V shed 7 bases, J shed 5 bases, and the junction held 14 bases outside the gene matches. The chain's CDR3 is CASTPSDRVSDEQYF. For the CDR3, the DNA is TGCGCCAGCACCCCCAGTGACAGGGTAAGCGACGAGCAGTACTTC.

This sequence joins TRBV29-1 and TRBJ1-1; D is unresolved. This CDR3 spans 10 amino acids. V lost 6 bases, J lost 10 bases, and 12 bases lay in between. Looked up from germline, CDR1 is SQVTM and CDR2 is ANQGSEA. For the CDR3, the DNA is TGCAGCGTATTTGCAGCGAGAGCTTTCTTT. The encoded protein is CSVFAARAFF.

In DNA, the CDR3 is TGCAGCGTTGCCACAGGGGGTTGGCAGCCCCAGCATTTT. Its translation: CSVATGGWQPQHF. The genes are TRBV29-1 and TRBJ1-5; TRBD1 matches 8 bases. With 4 bases clipped from V and 7 bases from J, the junction kept 6 bases outside the gene matches. The CDR3 loop spans 13 amino acids. CDR1 SQVTM and CDR2 ANQGSEA come from the germline V gene.

This clonotype has just a few counts. Just one base apart from a much larger clone, this may be a read error. The chain links TRBV2 to TRBJ2-4; perhaps TRBD2 as D (7 bases). V gave up 4 bases and J gave up 13 bases, with 26 bases separating them. The CDR3 spans 16 residues. Germline assignment: CDR1 SNHLY and CDR2 FYNNEI. DNA for the CDR3: TGTGCCAGCAGTGTAGAGGGGGGGGGCCTGAACAATGAGCAGTACTTC. Translated, it gives CASSVEGGGLNNEQYF.

The rearrangement uses TRBV7-2 and TRBJ1-4; 7 nucleotides agree with TRBD1. V trimming: 10 bases; J trimming: 7 bases; junction bases outside the gene matches: 18. The length of the CDR3 is 16 residues. Germline V gene data show CDR1 as SGHTA and CDR2 as FQGNSA. CDR3: CATSNYNRGYSEKLFF. Written as DNA, the CDR3 is TGTGCCACCTCAAATTATAACAGGGGTTATAGTGAAAAACTGTTTTTT.

The sample holds a few counts of this clonotype. The gene calls are TRBV5-6 and TRBJ1-1; no reliable D call. V lost 0 bases and J lost 3, with 9 bases in between. Germline V CDR1 and CDR2: SGHDT, YYEEEE. CDR3 size: 14 residues. In DNA, the CDR3 is TGTGCCAGCAGCTTGGATGGGGTGGACACTGAAGCTTTCTTT. Its translation is CASSLDGVDTEAFF.

This clonotype was counted many times. The chain joins TRBV27 to TRBJ2-7; no clear D gene. V gave up 3 bases and J gave up 6 bases, with 6 bases separating them. Per the germline V gene, CDR1 is MNHEY and CDR2 is SMNVEV (reference sequence). This CDR3 region has 11 residues. In DNA form, the CDR3 reads TGTGCCAGCAGTTTTCTGGGCGAGCAGTACTTC. It encodes CASSFLGEQYF.

This chain uses TRBV29-1 with TRBJ1-1; D gene ambiguous. Germline V CDR1 and CDR2: SQVTM, ANQGSEA. The CDR3 runs 14 residues. The germline V and J ends were trimmed by 6 bases and 3 bases, with 17 bases remaining between them. CDR3 sequence (DNA): TGCAGCGTCGGCGCAACTGGGGTATACACTGAAGCTTTCTTT. Its protein is CSVGATGVYTEAFF. Full variable domain (outside the CDR3, taken from reference TRBV29-1 and TRBJ1-1): SAVISQKPSRDICQRGTSLTIQCQVDSQVTMMFWYRQQPGQSLTLIATANQGSEATYESGFVIDKFPISRPNLTFSTLTVSNMSPEDSSIYLCSVGATGVYTEAFFGQGTRLTVV.

The gene calls are TRBV7-2 and TRBJ2-1; 7 bases are shared with TRBD1. Germline V gene lookup returns CDR1 SGHTA and CDR2 FQGNSA. V dropped 5 bases and J dropped 12; count of bases not matched to a gene: 16. The CDR3 spans 15 residues. The CDR3 protein is CASSQQGLSSGGQFF. The CDR3 DNA reads as TGTGCCAGCAGCCAACAGGGGTTATCCTCTGGGGGGCAGTTCTTC.

The chain has TRBV20-1 and TRBJ2-5, with 10 bases lining up with TRBD2. This CDR3 region has 18 residues. V lost 6 bases to trimming and J lost 4 bases; unmatched junction nucleotides: 20. Germline CDR1 is DFQATT and CDR2 is SNEGSKA (reference sequence). For the CDR3, the DNA is TGCAGTGCCCTACCGCCCGAGCGGGGGGGCGTTCTGGGAGAGACCCAGTACTTC. This translates into CSALPPERGGVLGETQYF.

This clonotype turned up a few times. The V and J genes are TRBV10-3 and TRBJ2-5; no definite D call. V lost 6 bases and J 1 base, leaving 3 bases between the germline ends. The CDR3 sequence is 11 residues long. Per the germline V gene, CDR1 is ENHRY and CDR2 is SYGVKD. CDR3 nucleotide sequence: TGTGCCATCAGATTCCAAGAGACCCAGTACTTC. The encoded protein is CAIRFQETQYF.

This clonotype occurred many times. The CDR3: CAIRDGRTVQETQYF. The CDR3 nucleotides are TGTGCCATCAGGGACGGAAGGACGGTGCAAGAGACCCAGTACTTC. The rearrangement links TRBV10-3 to TRBJ2-5; D uncertain. V was trimmed by 6 bases and J by 2 bases, leaving 16 bases between them. The germline CDR1 and CDR2 sequences are ENHRY and SYGVKD. The length of the CDR3 is 15 residues.

The chain is built from TRBV12-3 or TRBV12-4 and TRBJ2-1, with TRBD2 matching 7 bases. V trimming: 6 bases; J trimming: 6 bases; junction bases outside the gene matches: 11. This CDR3 has 15 residues. The CDR3 reads CASSQGSGVFNEQFF. The CDR3, as DNA: TGTGCCAGCAGCCAAGGGAGCGGGGTGTTCAATGAGCAGTTCTTC.

With respect to this clonotype: One end of the junction is discordant with germline, which a read error may explain. The chain links TRBV5-1 to TRBJ2-4; tentatively, D is TRBD2 (5 bases). The J call is uncertain, as TRBJ2-7 better fits the DNA end. CDR1 SGHRS and CDR2 YFSETQ come from the germline V gene. The CDR3 is 13 residues long. In DNA form, the CDR3 reads TGCACCAGCAGCTTGAGGAGGAACTACGAGCAGTACTTC. Translation gives CTSSLRRNYEQYF.

This chain links TRBV20-1 with TRBJ2-1, with TRBD2 identical over 14 bases. V lost 0 bases, J lost 7 bases, and 5 bases stayed unmatched. The CDR3 has 16 amino acids. Germline V CDR1 and CDR2: DFQATT, SNEGSKA (reference sequence). The DNA for the CDR3 is TGCAGTGCTAGAGATCTGACTAGCGGGGGGGCAAATGAGCAGTTCTTC. Amino acid sequence: CSARDLTSGGANEQFF.

This clonotype was seen more than once but under ten times. The rearrangement links TRBV10-3 to TRBJ1-5, with D possibly matching TRBD1 (5 bases). V lost 1 base and J 5 bases, leaving 18 bases between the germline ends. The CDR3 totals 17 residues. Germline CDR1 is ENHRY and CDR2 is SYGVKD. CDR3 coding DNA: TGTGCCATCAGTGAGTTCGATTACTCCGGGGCCGATCAGCCCCAGCATTTT. Protein sequence: CAISEFDYSGADQPQHF.

This clonotype was recorded a few times. The chain links TRBV6-6 to TRBJ2-5, with 9 bases fitting TRBD2. The CDR3 extends over 15 amino acids. With 3 bases clipped from V and 5 bases from J, the junction kept 7 bases outside the gene matches. Germline CDR1 MNHNY, CDR2 SVGAGI (reference sequence). The CDR3 spells CASSYAGGREETQYF. The DNA for the CDR3 is TGTGCCAGCAGTTATGCGGGGGGGCGGGAGGAGACCCAGTACTTC.

This clonotype was seen a few times. The chain combines TRBV4-2 with TRBJ2-2, with a possible D match to TRBD1 (6 bases). The V end lost 0 bases, the J end lost 4 bases, and 12 bases lay between the germline ends. Germline values: CDR1 LGHNA, CDR2 YNFKEQ. CDR3 length equals 16 residues. The CDR3 nucleotides read TGTGCCAGCAGCCAAGATCGAGGGGGTTCCACCGGGGAGCTGTTTTTT. Translation: CASSQDRGGSTGELFF.

The gene calls are TRBV7-2 and TRBJ2-3, with D possibly being TRBD1 or TRBD2 (5 bases each). V gave up 1 base and J gave up 4 bases, with 9 bases separating them. The germline gives CDR1 SGHTA, CDR2 FQGNSA. The CDR3 is 14 residues long. The CDR3 loop reads CASSLDLGADTQYF. The CDR3 coding sequence is TGTGCCAGCAGCTTAGATCTGGGGGCAGATACGCAGTATTTT. The full variable domain, rest sourced from reference TRBV7-2 and TRBJ2-3, is GAGVSQSPSNKVTEKGKDVELRCDPISGHTALYWYRQSLGQGLEFLIYFQGNSAPDKSGLPSDRFSAERTGGSVSTLTIQRTQQEDSAVYLCASSLDLGADTQYFGPGTRLTVL.

This clonotype has more than one count but fewer than ten. V usage is TRBV12-3 or TRBV12-4 and J usage is TRBJ2-3, with 7 nucleotides matching TRBD2. The J segment lost 0 bases and the V segment lost 5 bases, leaving 8 bases of the junction unmatched. The CDR3 spans 16 residues. The CDR3 sequence: CASSPGLERSTDTQYF. The CDR3 DNA reads as TGTGCCAGCAGTCCTGGACTAGAAAGGAGCACAGATACGCAGTATTTT.

This rearrangement joins TRBV4-2 to TRBJ1-1; unclear D gene. Germline CDR1 is LGHNA and CDR2 is YNFKEQ. Trimming removed 4 bases from V and 3 bases from J, with 15 bases in between. This CDR3 region has 15 residues. CDR3 nucleotides: TGTGCCAGCAGCCCTTACAGAGAGGTGGACACTGAAGCTTTCTTT. This sequence encodes CASSPYREVDTEAFF.

The rearrangement uses TRBV9 and TRBJ2-1; 7 bases are a match to TRBD2. V trimming: 4 bases; J trimming: 9 bases; junction bases outside the gene matches: 13. The CDR3 extends over 15 amino acids. The germline V gene has CDR1 SGDLS and CDR2 YYNGEE. CDR3 region: CASSSGQRGLLEQFF. CDR3 DNA: TGTGCCAGCAGCTCTGGTCAGCGGGGCCTTCTTGAGCAGTTCTTC.

The rearrangement links TRBV20-1 to TRBJ2-7, with D possibly matching TRBD2 (6 bases). From germline, CDR1 is DFQATT and CDR2 SNEGSKA (reference sequence). The CDR3 has 14 amino acids. The ends were cut back, 0 bases at V and 2 bases at J, with 11 bases in the middle. The chain's CDR3 is CSARDGRGPYEQYF. CDR3 sequence (DNA): TGCAGTGCTAGAGATGGGCGGGGACCCTACGAGCAGTACTTC.